This TCR beta chain was documented in a study of radiation and T cells in renal cell carcinoma (dated by TCRdb to 2019 to 2021). Turning to the overall study: Samples were obtained from a clinical trial, in which 15 Gy stereotactic body radiation therapy was delivered to primary renal cell carcinomas and nephrectomy was performed 4 weeks later. Across all 50 or so samples, 4,016,671 unique CDR3 nucleotide sequences, encoding 2.5 million to 3 million unique CDR3 amino acid sequences, were identified. In total, 50 to 60 samples underwent TCR beta sequencing: some 25 tumors plus 27 peripheral blood samples. Paper-wide results and their limitations: Tracking of blood repertoire dynamics stopped at approximately four weeks after treatment, with no follow-up past that point. In blood, the top tumor clonotypes increased from baseline to 2 weeks after radiation and then shrank by 4 weeks, which suggests a temporary expansion of tumor-resident clones. The single-armed trial design could not address effects of radiation dose or scheduling on the TCR repertoire. Because pretreatment tumor biopsies were not available, the baseline intratumoral presence of clonotypes could not be determined.

TCR beta libraries were generated from genomic DNA with the immunoSEQ kit, following the manufacturer's recommendations. Library preparation used a first multiplex PCR with proprietary primers, then a second PCR adding unique barcodes, with bead cleanups after each round. A kit-provided positive control reaction and a negative control reaction were included in every sample batch. The final libraries were assessed on an Agilent 4200 TapeStation D1000 ScreenTape, pooled by volume, and quantified by qPCR. Sequencing ran on an Illumina NextSeq500 with a MidOutput 150-cycle cartridge, using 156 Read1 and 15 Index1 cycles with kit custom primers. The pooled library was loaded at 0.75 to 1 pM, and about 20% PhiX control was spiked in. In the original analysis: Vendor-processed data were analyzed in R, with a clonotype defined as all T cells sharing the same CDR3 nucleotide sequence. For clone abundance analyses, frequencies were normalized to the 10,000 most abundant clones per sample. Public T cell clones, which averaged fewer than five per sample, were removed prior to analysis. An abundance difference of at least 32-fold between compartments was the criterion for calling clonotypes tumor-enriched or baseline blood-enriched. A beta-binomial differential abundance model was applied to find clonotypes that expanded or contracted between blood time points. The Baroni-Urbani and Buser coefficient was used to measure tumor-blood repertoire similarity, and groups were compared with two-tailed Wilcoxon tests in R. What TCRdb holds here is the immuneACCESS table cut down to in-frame rearrangements. Part of the clones is not present; checked against another copy, under half of the missing clones reflect an unresolved V gene, and the others are unexplained. The V and J calls and the clone size are those of that table, but D and trimming were determined from the DNA. This sample comprises about 50,000 clones, around 83% of them detected only once. The leading ten clones occupy roughly a third of the sample.

Regarding this clone: Its antigen is unknown. Base qualities were left out, and no much larger clone turns up one base away.

The time point label here, explained by the study, means: baseline pretreatment blood. Interpreted using the paper, the treatment or condition label stands for: 15 Gy SBRT to primary tumor, nephrectomy 4 weeks later. To follow tumor-enriched clonotypes, serial peripheral blood was collected from radiation-treated patients at baseline and at 2 weeks and 4 weeks after SBRT. Every patient had renal cell carcinoma of clear cell pathology. The QIAamp DNA Blood Mini Kit (Qiagen) was used to prepare genomic DNA for TCR sequencing. Samples were included in the analyses only if all quality control checks were passed. The receptor was derived from a woman between 65 and 79 years old with renal cell carcinoma. The specimen was blood, collected from a patient whose treatment included radiotherapy and nephrectomy.

The CDR3 protein: CASSERVGGGAGYGYTF. The DNA is TGTGCCAGCAGTGAAAGGGTCGGGGGGGGCGCGGGCTATGGCTACACCTTC. The V and J genes are TRBV6-1 and TRBJ1-2, and TRBD1 may be the D gene, going by 6 matching bases. V drops 2 bases and J drops 4 bases, leaving 20 bases in between. Including cysteine and phenylalanine, the CDR3 has 17 amino acids. Just CDR3 DNA is preserved here, 51 bases in frame from base 1. Reading the germline V gene gives CDR1 MNHNS and CDR2 SASEGT.